A selection of T cell receptor beta chains follows, all from one sample in a study of T cell repertoires in aging, cancer and after chemotherapy. TCRdb passed the multiplex PCR reads through MiXCR, listing each CDR3 protein once. The table lists some 2,200 distinct CDR3 sequences, about 33% of them singletons. The source material was blood. These receptors were taken from a human donor with a solid tumor. Both conserved end residues are part of each CDR3. Each record gives: clone size, V gene, D gene, J gene, CDR3 DNA, CDR3 protein. A D gene is named only where the DNA matches it firmly. For some rows the clone size is stated as once, few or many, or as a class when expanded; others skip it.

.,TRBV11-3,TRBD2,TRBJ2-6,TGTGCCAGCAGCTTTTCCGGGACTAGCGGCTCTGGGGCCAACGTCCTGACTTTC,CASSFSGTSGSGANVLTF
.,TRBV5-1,.,TRBJ2-7,TGCGCCAGCAGCTTGGTTCCGGGGGACTCCTACGAGCAGTACTTC,CASSLVPGDSYEQYF
medium-sized,TRBV19,.,TRBJ1-2,TGTGCCAGTAACCGACAGCCCGGGGGCTATGGCTACACCTTC,CASNRQPGGYGYTF
.,TRBV6-6,.,TRBJ1-6,TGTGCCAGCAGCCCGGGGAGGGGTAATTCACCCCTCCACTTT,CASSPGRGNSPLHF
few,TRBV13,TRBD1,TRBJ1-1,TGTGCCAGCAGCGAGGGACAGGGATTCACTGAAGCTTTCTTT,CASSEGQGFTEAFF
medium-sized,TRBV5-4,.,TRBJ1-4,TGTGCCAGCAGCTCTGGTGGCTGGTGGCTGTTTTTT,CASSSGGWWLFF
.,TRBV4-3,.,TRBJ2-5,TGCGCCAGCAGCCAAGCAGGAGAGGAGACCCAGTACTTC,CASSQAGEETQYF
.,TRBV6-1,TRBD1,TRBJ1-1,TGTGCCAGCAGAGGTCCGGGACAGGGTGGGACTGAAGCTTTCTTT,CASRGPGQGGTEAFF
few,TRBV6-2/TRBV6-3,.,TRBJ2-7,TGTGCCAGCAGTTACTCGAACTACGAGCAGTACTTC,CASSYSNYEQYF
.,TRBV6-2/TRBV6-3,TRBD1,TRBJ1-2,TGTGCCAGCAGTCACCGGACAGGGGCTAACTATGGCTACACCTTC,CASSHRTGANYGYTF
.,TRBV30,.,TRBJ1-2,TGTGCCTGGAGTGCGCAGGGGCGGTACTATGGCTACACCTTC,CAWSAQGRYYGYTF
.,TRBV7-2,TRBD2,TRBJ2-2,TGTGCCAGCAACTCGGGGGGTTACGGCGGGGAGCTGTTTTTT,CASNSGGYGGELFF
few,TRBV11-3,.,TRBJ2-1,TGTGCCAGCAGCCGTCGGAGGGGGGGACTCCATGGGGAGCAGTTCTTC,CASSRRRGGLHGEQFF
.,TRBV20-1,.,TRBJ2-3,TGCAGTGCAACACTCCAGGCAGATACGCAGTATTTT,CSATLQADTQYF
.,TRBV30,.,TRBJ2-7,TGTGCCTGGTCCGACCTCTCCTACGAGCAGTACTTC,CAWSDLSYEQYF
few,TRBV7-2,TRBD1,TRBJ1-2,TGTGCCAGCACTAAGGACAGGACCTATGGCTACACCTTC,CASTKDRTYGYTF
few,TRBV6-5,.,TRBJ1-2,TGTGCCAGCAGTTACTCACCGGGGAGGAAGTATGGCTACACCTTC,CASSYSPGRKYGYTF
few,TRBV6-1,TRBD2,TRBJ2-2,TGTGCCAGCAGTTTTAGCGGGCCGAACACCGGGGAGCTGTTTTTT,CASSFSGPNTGELFF
.,TRBV5-4,.,TRBJ2-1,TGTGCCAGCAGCTTGTTAGAATACAATGAGCAGTTCTTC,CASSLLEYNEQFF
few,TRBV13,.,TRBJ2-3,TGTGCCAGCAGCCCGGGGGCCTCGGGTGCAGATACGCAGTATTTT,CASSPGASGADTQYF
few,TRBV6-2/TRBV6-3,.,TRBJ2-2,TGTGCCAGCAGATTTCACGGTAGACGATGGACCGGGGAGCTGTTTTTT,CASRFHGRRWTGELFF
.,TRBV13,.,TRBJ1-2,TGTGCCAGCAGCCTAGAGAGGCAGGGCGATGGCTACACCTTC,CASSLERQGDGYTF
medium-sized,TRBV27,.,TRBJ2-3,TGTGCCAGCAGTGTTGAGCACGGTACGCAGTATTTT,CASSVEHGTQYF
large,TRBV27,TRBD1,TRBJ1-2,TGTGCCAGCAGTTCCGCCGACAGGGGCTTGCTCGATGGCTACACCTTC,CASSSADRGLLDGYTF
medium-sized,TRBV6-1,.,TRBJ2-3,TGTGCCAGCAGTGAAGCAGCTGGTGAGGGTACAAGATATACGCAGTATTTT,CASSEAAGEGTRYTQYF
.,TRBV6-5,.,TRBJ1-2,TGTGCCAGCAGCTACGGCGAAATGGACAGCTATGGCTACACCTTC,CASSYGEMDSYGYTF
few,TRBV6-6,.,TRBJ2-1,TGTGCCAGCAGTTACTCGCCAGGGATATACAATGAGCAGTTCTTC,CASSYSPGIYNEQFF
.,TRBV30,TRBD2,TRBJ2-1,TGTGCCTGGAGCCGGCTCACTAGCGGGAGTTCTAATGAGCAGTTCTTC,CAWSRLTSGSSNEQFF
.,TRBV30,TRBD2,TRBJ2-2,TGTGCCTGGAGTGTGGGAGCGGGAGGGGGCACCGGGGAGCTGTTTTTT,CAWSVGAGGGTGELFF
.,TRBV7-2,TRBD1,TRBJ2-3,TGTGCCAGCAGCTTAAGGGGGCAGGGAGATACGCAGTATTTT,CASSLRGQGDTQYF
.,TRBV6-6,.,TRBJ2-3,TGTGCCAGCAGTCTGTCAGGGCGCGGCACAGATACGCAGTATTTT,CASSLSGRGTDTQYF
.,TRBV29-1,.,TRBJ2-5,TGCAGCGTTGACGGCAGGGACGAGACCCAGTACTTC,CSVDGRDETQYF
.,TRBV24-1,.,TRBJ2-3,TGTGCCACCAGTGTGGCAGGGGCCCATGATACGCAGTATTTT,CATSVAGAHDTQYF
.,TRBV19,.,TRBJ1-3,TGTGCCAGTAGTATAAGGGGGAACTCTGGAAACACCATATATTTT,CASSIRGNSGNTIYF
.,TRBV12-3/TRBV12-4,.,TRBJ1-1,TGTGCCAGCAGCCGGGACGGAGTTTTGAACACTGAAGCTTTCTTT,CASSRDGVLNTEAFF
.,TRBV6-2/TRBV6-3,.,TRBJ1-6,TGTGCCAGCAGACAATCCCCCGACCGCTCCTATAATTCACCCCTCCACTTT,CASRQSPDRSYNSPLHF
.,TRBV18,TRBD1,TRBJ1-1,TGTGCCAGCTCACCACCCCCCAGGGGGACTGAAGCTTTCTTT,CASSPPPRGTEAFF
few,TRBV2,.,TRBJ2-7,TGTGCCAGCAGTGATATACAGTCCTACGAGCAGTACTTC,CASSDIQSYEQYF
.,TRBV6-5,.,TRBJ1-2,TGTGCCAGCAGCCAGGGTTATCGTTATGGCTACACCTTC,CASSQGYRYGYTF
medium-sized,TRBV19,TRBD2,TRBJ2-7,TGTGCCAGTAGTATGGGGACTAGCGGTACCTACGAGCAGTACTTC,CASSMGTSGTYEQYF
few,TRBV5-4,TRBD2,TRBJ2-5,TGTGCCAGCAGCCTGCTCTTAGCGGGGGGACGGGGGGAGACCCAGTACTTC,CASSLLLAGGRGETQYF
medium-sized,TRBV19,TRBD2,TRBJ2-3,TGTGCCAGTAGTCAACTAGCGGGGGGGGGGGACTACACAGATACGCAGTATTTT,CASSQLAGGGDYTDTQYF
.,TRBV5-4,.,TRBJ2-7,TGTGCCAGCAGTTCAGGGGGGAGCTCCTACGAGCAGTACTTC,CASSSGGSSYEQYF
.,TRBV24-1,.,TRBJ1-3,TGTGCCACCAGTGATTGGTCAGACTCTGGAAACACCATATATTTT,CATSDWSDSGNTIYF
.,TRBV5-1,TRBD2,TRBJ2-2,TGCGCCAGCAGCGTACCGAGGACTAGCGGGAGTGGGGAGCTGTTTTTT,CASSVPRTSGSGELFF
.,TRBV12-3/TRBV12-4,.,TRBJ1-2,TGTGCCAGCAGTCCCAGGGGTGGTGATGGCTACACCTTC,CASSPRGGDGYTF
.,TRBV13,.,TRBJ1-4,TGTGCCAGCAGCTTAAGTTCGGTTGGGGGTTCCGAAAAACTGTTTTTT,CASSLSSVGGSEKLFF
.,TRBV6-5,TRBD1,TRBJ1-5,TGTGCCAGCAGTCGGACAGGGCTACAGCCCCAGCATTTT,CASSRTGLQPQHF
few,TRBV11-3,TRBD2,TRBJ2-7,TGTGCCAGCAGCGAAACTTTGGGGGGTAGCGGGACCTACGAGCAGTACTTC,CASSETLGGSGTYEQYF
.,TRBV6-2/TRBV6-3,.,TRBJ1-1,TGTGCCAGCAGCCCCAGGGGAGGCGGTCAAGCTTTCTTT,CASSPRGGGQAFF
few,TRBV7-9,TRBD1,TRBJ1-4,TGTGCCAGCAGCTTAAGCGACAGGGTCTTATATGGAAAACTGTTTTTT,CASSLSDRVLYGKLFF
.,TRBV6-1,.,TRBJ2-7,TGTGCCAGCAGTGATGACGGGAGTTTGTACGAGCAGTACTTC,CASSDDGSLYEQYF
.,TRBV6-2/TRBV6-3,TRBD1,TRBJ1-5,TGTGCCAGCCAGGGACAGGAGAAGATCAATCAGCCCCAGCATTTT,CASQGQEKINQPQHF
.,TRBV11-1,TRBD1,TRBJ2-4,TGTGCCAGCAGCTTAGGGGGGACAGGGAGCGATAGTGGCATTCAGTACTTC,CASSLGGTGSDSGIQYF
medium-sized,TRBV30,.,TRBJ2-1,TGTGCCTGGAGTTCTCTGAACAATGAGCAGTTCTTC,CAWSSLNNEQFF